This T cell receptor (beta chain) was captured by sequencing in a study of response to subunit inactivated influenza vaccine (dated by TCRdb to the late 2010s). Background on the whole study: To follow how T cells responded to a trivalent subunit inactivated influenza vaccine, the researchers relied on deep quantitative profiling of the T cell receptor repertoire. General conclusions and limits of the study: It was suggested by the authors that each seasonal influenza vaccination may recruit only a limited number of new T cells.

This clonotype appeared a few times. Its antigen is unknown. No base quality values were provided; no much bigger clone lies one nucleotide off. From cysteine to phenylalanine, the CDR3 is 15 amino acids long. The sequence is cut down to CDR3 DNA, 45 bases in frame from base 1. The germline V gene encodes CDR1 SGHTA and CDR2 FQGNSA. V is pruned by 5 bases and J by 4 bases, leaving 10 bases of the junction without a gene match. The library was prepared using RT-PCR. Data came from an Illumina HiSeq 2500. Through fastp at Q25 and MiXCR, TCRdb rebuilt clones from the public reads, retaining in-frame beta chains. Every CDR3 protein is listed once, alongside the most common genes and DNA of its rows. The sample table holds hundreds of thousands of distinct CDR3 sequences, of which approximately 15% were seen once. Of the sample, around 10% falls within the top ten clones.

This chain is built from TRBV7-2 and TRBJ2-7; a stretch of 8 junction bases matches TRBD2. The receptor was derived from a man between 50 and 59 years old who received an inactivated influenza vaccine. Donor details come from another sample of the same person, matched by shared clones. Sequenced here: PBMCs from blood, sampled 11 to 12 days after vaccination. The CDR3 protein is CASSLGRGKVYEQYF. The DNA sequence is TGTGCCAGCAGCCTCGGGAGGGGGAAGGTTTACGAGCAGTACTTC. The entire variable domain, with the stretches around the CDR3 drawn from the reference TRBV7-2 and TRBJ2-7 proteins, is GAGVSQSPSNKVTEKGKDVELRCDPISGHTALYWYRQSLGQGLEFLIYFQGNSAPDKSGLPSDRFSAERTGGSVSTLTIQRTQQEDSAVYLCASSLGRGKVYEQYFGPGTRLTVT.